Included here is one T cell receptor beta chain sequence, with context. Sequencing was performed with immunoSEQ multiplex PCR; in TCRdb, only in-frame clones are kept and a portion is missing. This table has around 68,000 clones, around 93% appearing once. CDR1 and CDR2 (germline): SGHVS, FQNEAQ. The CDR3 length is 14 residues. The V gene lost 0 bases and the J gene lost 2 bases, with 8 bases spanning the gap. These data come from a study of OX40 agonist ivuxolimab in advanced cancers. This TCR came from an adult with an advanced solid tumor such as melanoma, head and neck, liver or kidney cancer. V is TRBV7-8 and J is TRBJ2-7, with a possible D match to TRBD2 (5 bases). Here the sequenced sample was CD4+ or CD8+ T cells sorted from blood, taken in a trial of the OX40 agonist ivuxolimab. The CDR3 loop is CASSLAEAAYEQYF. The DNA for the CDR3 is TGTGCCAGCAGCTTAGCCGAAGCGGCCTACGAGCAGTACTTC. The full variable domain, with the rest looked up from reference TRBV7-8 and TRBJ2-7, is GAGVSQSPRYKVAKRGQDVALRCDPISGHVSLFWYQQALGQGPEFLTYFQNEAQLDKSGLPSDRFFAERPEGSVSTLKIQRTQQEDSAVYLCASSLAEAAYEQYFGPGTRLTVT.